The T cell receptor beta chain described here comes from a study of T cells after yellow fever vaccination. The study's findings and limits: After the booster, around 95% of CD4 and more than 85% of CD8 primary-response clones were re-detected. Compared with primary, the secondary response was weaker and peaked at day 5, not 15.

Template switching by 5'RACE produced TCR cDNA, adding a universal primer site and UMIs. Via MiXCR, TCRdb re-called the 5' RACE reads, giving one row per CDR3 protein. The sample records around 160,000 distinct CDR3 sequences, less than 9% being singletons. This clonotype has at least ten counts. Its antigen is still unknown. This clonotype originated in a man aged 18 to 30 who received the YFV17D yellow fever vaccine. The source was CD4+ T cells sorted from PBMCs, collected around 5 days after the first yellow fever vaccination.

This CDR3 reads CASSLSPGWYNSPLHF. In nucleotides, the CDR3 is TGTGCCAGCAGTTTATCCCCAGGGTGGTATAATTCACCCCTCCACTTT. J is TRBJ1-6 and V is TRBV27; maybe TRBD1 (5 bases). Trimming took off 0 bases at V and 4 bases at J, with 10 bases between the two ends. CDR1 is MNHEY and CDR2 is SMNVEV in the germline V gene (reference sequence). The length of the CDR3 is 16 residues.